The following is a TCR beta chain sequence with its context. This receptor's antigen is unknown. No clone much larger than this one lies a single base away; base qualities are absent. The donors were 40 or so Caucasian individuals from Russia, aged 6 to 90 years, who were systemically healthy. Each donor gave about 9.7 milliliters of peripheral blood, drawn into EDTA-treated Vacutainer tubes. Ficoll-Paque density-gradient centrifugation was used to isolate PBMCs, with at least 7 million per sample. Trizol reagent was used to extract total RNA from PBMCs, with at least 5.5 micrograms per sample. For every donor, an aliquot of PBMCs went through flow cytometry to measure the percentages of naive CD45RAhigh/CD27high T cells. This entry comes from a study of blood T cells in healthy people across ages (dated by TCRdb to the mid-2010s). For the wider study: In model experiments, roughly one uniquely barcoded TCR beta cDNA molecule per two T cells was captured by template switching. For two donors (one aged 18 to 30 and one aged 80 or older), the study analyzed two additional independent replicas of 1 million unique cDNA reads from the same blood draw. Age-related changes in TCR beta repertoire diversity were measured in the study by deep sequencing normalized with unique cDNA molecular identifiers. Four age groups were formed from the donors: young (average approximately 15 years), middle-aged (approximately 40), aged (about 68) and long-lived (less than 85). To avoid experimental bias, donors of different ages were spread randomly across the sequencing lanes. Results and caveats for the whole study, not just this receptor: Observed TCR beta diversity per million T cells fell roughly linearly with age, and a significant reduction was already apparent by age around 39. Compared with the aged group, the long-lived group had more naive CD4+ T cells, fewer expanded clones and increased TCR diversity, a pattern suggesting age selection. Bulk unsorted PBMC profiling prevented conclusive comparison of naive and antigen-experienced compartments. A strong correlation was found between observed TCR beta diversity and the percentage of naive T cells measured by flow cytometry. Total diversity estimates from one million sequenced T cells were considered lower bounds and underestimates. The CMV infection status of donors was not known, potentially confounding age-related changes in expanded clonotypes.

Libraries were made using 5' RACE. The sequencing machine was an Illumina HiSeq 2500. A second PCR of about 6 to 12 cycles was run with a J-beta primer mix and a sample-barcoded 5' primer. Each TCR beta cDNA molecule received a unique molecular identifier from a template-switch 5' adaptor carrying 12 random nucleotides. Each sample yielded at least 2.5 million CDR3-containing paired-end reads. The Mint cDNA synthesis kit, primed by a TRBC-specific oligonucleotide, was used to synthesize first-strand cDNA from all RNA. Following uracil-DNA glycosylase treatment, all cDNA underwent a first 18-cycle PCR with the universal primers M1SS and BC2_uni_R. From the authors' description of their analysis: Each sample was normalized by randomly selecting 1 million high-quality reads, each carrying a distinct molecular identifier. Reads with shared molecular identifiers were discarded instead of being binned into consensus sequences. MiTCR, set to a Q25 quality threshold and the strictest error-elimination algorithm, was used for CDR3 identification, clonotype clustering and error correction. A nonparametric unseen species model with Euler transformation was used to estimate lower-bound total TCR beta diversity. TCRdb took the public reads, trimmed them with fastp at Q25, ran MiXCR for clone calling and kept in-frame beta chains. For every CDR3 protein sequence, its rows merge into one entry that carries the most common genes and DNA. The V and J calls here are based on TCRdb, not the publication. Recorded for this sample are approximately 770,000 distinct CDR3 sequences; nearly 60% of them occurred a single time. The ten largest clones capture about 20% of the sample.

Trimming takes 6 bases from V and 10 bases from J, and the germline ends sit 10 bases apart. CDR1 SEHNR and CDR2 FQNEAQ were looked up in the germline V gene (reference sequence). Inclusive of the bounding cysteine and phenylalanine, the CDR3 is 11 residues long. Only the CDR3 DNA is retained, 33 bases long and in frame from the first base. Sample: blood. The sequence is built from TRBV7-9 and TRBJ2-1, with TRBD2 tentatively as D gene (6 bases match). The TCR sequence derives from a man aged 25-40 years in good health. The CDR3 region: CASRYSGEQFF. The base sequence is TGTGCCAGCAGATACAGCGGGGAGCAGTTCTTC. Reference TRBV7-9 and TRBJ2-1 proteins supply the regions before and after the CDR3; the full variable domain is: DTGVSQNPRHKITKRGQNVTFRCDPISEHNRLYWYRQTLGQGPEFLTYFQNEAQLEKSRLLSDRFSAERPKGSFSTLEIQRTEQGDSAMYLCASRYSGEQFFGPGTRLTVL.